This T cell receptor beta chain was sequenced for a study of blood T cell repertoires in COVID-19 (dated by TCRdb to 2018 to 2021). For the wider study: The collaborator samples originated in the United States, Italy and Spain and spanned the acute and convalescent phases of COVID-19. Sample metadata almost always included a de-identified subject ID, COVID-19 status, age in years and sex. Subjects who had been exposed to COVID-19, were actively infected with it, or had recovered from it provided the deeply sampled blood TCRbeta repertoires that made up the dataset. HLA class I and class II types, where available, came from metadata supplied by the sample provider rather than from assay-based typing. The prospective study material was composed of cDNA or gDNA derived from T cells, B-cell-depleted T cells, or PBMCs. The samples were drawn from two sources: the first 160 participants of the ongoing ImmuneRACE study, and 950 to 1,500 subjects contributed by 6 global collaborators. The repertoires were released in a freely available public database intended as a resource for research on the immune response to SARS-CoV-2. Paper-wide results and their limitations: The amount of clinical and demographic metadata varied by source and participant and was provided uncurated.

TCRbeta CDR3 regions were amplified from genomic DNA by means of the immunoSEQ Assay, a bias-controlled multiplex PCR. The paper's processing steps were these. The number of nucleated cells in each sample was estimated from the amplification of reference gene primers within the assay. Sequence reads were collapsed and filtered to measure the absolute abundance of every unique TCRbeta CDR3 rearrangement. For each sample, productive Simpson clonality was calculated as the square root of Simpson's diversity index across productive rearrangements. This immuneACCESS table, as held by TCRdb, lists in-frame sequences with V and J called but not all clones. Of the missing ones, under half trace to an unresolved V gene in checked studies; the others have no known cause. V and J calls and clone size are those listed in that table; D and trimming were worked out from the DNA. The sample table lists more than 150,000 clones, around 86% of them with a count of one. The ten largest clones represent around 7% of the sample.

The germline V gene (reference sequence) gives CDR1 as LGHDT and CDR2 as YNNKEL. Counted from cysteine to phenylalanine, this CDR3 has 17 amino acids. The DNA shown is the 51-base CDR3, in frame from base 1. At the junction V is shortened by 3 bases and J by 3 bases; bases outside the gene matches: 10. The collaborating institutions used their own protocols to collect whole blood in K2EDTA tubes. Collaborator samples were shipped for TCRbeta analysis as frozen whole blood, isolated PBMCs, or DNA extracted from either sample type. Comment on this clone: This clone's antigen is unknown. Base qualities are not at hand, and no much larger clone is one base apart.

Sequences were obtained from peripheral blood. The chain is made from TRBV3-1 (or the pseudogene TRBV3-2) and TRBJ2-7; 11 nucleotides in the junction match TRBD2. This clonotype was sampled from a man aged 35-49 years with acute or convalescent COVID-19. CDR3 sequence: CASSQGSLAGGDYEQYF. The base sequence is TGTGCCAGCAGCCAGGGTTCCCTAGCGGGGGGCGACTACGAGCAGTACTTC.